This record looks at one T cell receptor beta chain sequence and its context. Its antigen remains unknown. Stated treatment: roughly 20 received Ad26.COV2.S at low or high dose, single or two shots; about 5 received placebo; per-sample allocation not given. All samples were drawn on day 63, counting from the first vaccine or placebo injection. The record originates from a study of Ad26.COV2.S vaccination and SARS-CoV-2 variants. Study-level information: COV1001, an Ad26.COV2.S trial, supplied this vaccine-arm donor.

The table came from immunoSEQ multiplex PCR; TCRdb's copy has only in-frame clones and leaves some out. The sample consists of around 450,000 clones, roughly 88% of them appearing once. Study conclusions and caveats: Non-spike TCR breadth did not differ much between vaccine and placebo recipients.

This sequence was found in a person aged 18 to 65 who received the Ad26.COV2.S COVID-19 vaccine or a placebo. The sequencing here drew on peripheral blood, taken in a trial of Ad26.COV2.S vaccine versus placebo.

The CDR3 coding sequence is TGCGCCAGCAGCCAAGAGGGGGGGCGGAGCTCCTACAATGAGCAGTTCTTC. It yields the protein CASSQEGGRSSYNEQFF. The rearrangement uses TRBV4-1 and TRBJ2-1, with a weak D call TRBD2 (7 bases). CDR3 size: 17 residues. V lost 0 bases, J lost 0 bases, and 12 bases lay in between. Germline CDR1 is MGHRA and CDR2 is YSYEKL.